This T cell receptor (beta chain) was profiled in a study of multiple sclerosis patients with progressive multifocal leukoencephalopathy. There are 15 residues in the CDR3. CDR1 is SGHDT, CDR2 YYEEEE, per germline. V lost 4 bases, J lost 2 bases, and 15 bases lay in between. Stated time point: less than 7 months of natalizumab therapy. The protocol was immunoSEQ multiplex PCR, while the TCRdb copy is restricted to in-frame clones and leaves out a portion. The table has 25,000 to 35,000 clones, roughly 91% seen once. Sample: PBMCs, taken from a patient treated with natalizumab. The gene calls are TRBV5-6 and TRBJ1-2; weak D call: TRBD1 (5 bases). The origin of this receptor is a human donor with multiple sclerosis. The CDR3 DNA follows: TGTGCCAGCAGCAGTTTGGGGGGTTCAAACTATGGCTACACCTTC. Amino acid sequence: CASSSLGGSNYGYTF.